One and the same sample provided the 14 T cell receptor beta chains below, sequenced in a study of blood T cell repertoires in COVID-19. The protocol was immunoSEQ multiplex PCR, while the TCRdb copy is restricted to in-frame clones and leaves out a portion. The sample has a few hundred thousand clones, around 87% seen once. The source material was PBMCs or T cells enriched from blood (not recorded which). These receptors were obtained from a middle-aged man in a cohort exposed to, infected with or recovered from COVID-19 (not recorded which).

The chain uses TRBV7-8 and TRBJ2-7, with D possibly being TRBD1 (5 bases). Germline lookup yields CDR1 SGHVS and CDR2 FQNEAQ. Trimming took off 1 base at V and 1 base at J, with 11 bases between the two ends. The length of the CDR3 is 15 residues. The CDR3 DNA follows: TGTGCCAGCAGCTTAGGGGCAGGGCAATCCTACGAGCAGTACTTC. Translating it yields CASSLGAGQSYEQYF. The full variable domain, rest sourced from reference TRBV7-8 and TRBJ2-7, is GAGVSQSPRYKVAKRGQDVALRCDPISGHVSLFWYQQALGQGPEFLTYFQNEAQLDKSGLPSDRFFAERPEGSVSTLKIQRTQQEDSAVYLCASSLGAGQSYEQYFGPGTRLTVT.

The chain carries TRBV19 and TRBJ2-1, with a weak D call TRBD2 (5 bases). The V gene's germline CDR1 is LNHDA and CDR2 SQIVND (reference sequence). The CDR3 has 12 amino acids. The germline V and J ends were trimmed by 7 bases and 5 bases, with 9 bases remaining between them. For the CDR3, the DNA is TGTGCCAGTACAACGGGGAACAATGAGCAGTTCTTC. Translating gives CASTTGNNEQFF.

The chain is built from TRBV11-2 and TRBJ1-3; perhaps TRBD1 as D (5 bases). CDR3 size: 16 residues. Germline assignment: CDR1 SGHAT and CDR2 FQNNGV. V gave up 1 base and J gave up 7 bases, with 17 bases separating them. CDR3 region: CASSLGAGIRWNTIYF. In DNA form, the CDR3 reads TGTGCCAGCAGCTTAGGTGCAGGGATTAGGTGGAACACCATATATTTT. The variable domain in full, with the rest retrieved from reference TRBV11-2 and TRBJ1-3, is EAGVAQSPRYKIIEKRQSVAFWCNPISGHATLYWYQQILGQGPKLLIQFQNNGVVDDSQLPKDRFSAERLKGVDSTLKIQPAKLEDSAVYLCASSLGAGIRWNTIYFGEGSWLTVV.

This sequence joins TRBV19 and TRBJ1-5; maybe TRBD1 (5 bases). Germline assignment: CDR1 LNHDA and CDR2 SQIVND (reference sequence). There are 17 residues in the CDR3. V lost 1 base, J lost 0 bases, and 13 bases lay in between. The chain's CDR3 is CASSIGGRMVSNQPQHF. CDR3 DNA sequence: TGTGCCAGTAGTATAGGGGGCAGGATGGTTAGCAATCAGCCCCAGCATTTT.

The chain uses TRBV11-3 and TRBJ2-3; D might be TRBD2 (5 bases). CDR3 length: 13 amino acids. V lost 3 bases, J lost 1 base, and 5 bases lay in between. The germline gives CDR1 SGHNT, CDR2 YENEEA. CDR3 amino acids: CASSFGGTDTQYF. The CDR3 DNA sequence: TGTGCCAGCAGCTTCGGGGGCACAGATACGCAGTATTTT.

The genes are TRBV6-5 and TRBJ2-5, with a weak D call TRBD2 (5 bases). Germline V gives CDR1 MNHEY, CDR2 SVGAGI. The CDR3 length is 15 residues. V was shortened by 6 bases and J by 4 bases, with 18 bases between the two germline ends. CDR3 protein: CASSLLGGGGETQYF. The CDR3 nucleotides read TGTGCCAGCAGCCTACTAGGAGGTGGAGGAGAGACCCAGTACTTC.

The chain has TRBV5-1 and TRBJ1-1; 7 bases match TRBD1. Looked up from germline, CDR1 is SGHRS and CDR2 is YFSETQ. V shed 0 bases, J shed 10 bases, and the junction held 6 bases outside the gene matches. The CDR3 has 13 amino acids. This CDR3 is CASSLEGGEVAFF. CDR3 sequence (DNA): TGCGCCAGCAGCTTGGAAGGGGGCGAGGTAGCTTTCTTT.

Here the CDR3 reads CAISDRTGSGANVLTF. The CDR3 bases are TGTGCCATCAGTGACCGAACAGGGTCTGGGGCCAACGTCCTGACTTTC. The chain is built from TRBV10-3 and TRBJ2-6, with a possible D match to TRBD1 (6 bases). This CDR3 contains 16 residues. Germline CDR1 ENHRY, CDR2 SYGVKD. The V end lost 3 bases, the J end lost 1 base, and 10 bases lay between the germline ends.

CDR3 in amino acids: CASSFVREAGTEAFF. CDR3 coding DNA: TGTGCCAGCAGTTTCGTTAGGGAGGCTGGCACTGAAGCTTTCTTT. The chain combines TRBV27 with TRBJ1-1; no clear D gene. This CDR3 region has 15 residues. The V end was cut by 3 bases, the J end by 4 bases, with 15 bases between. Looked up from germline, CDR1 is MNHEY and CDR2 is SMNVEV (reference sequence).

V gene TRBV5-4 combines with J gene TRBJ2-4; TRBD1 aligns across 8 bases. The CDR3 covers 14 residues. Trimming cost V 5 bases and J 3 bases; bases outside gene matches: 4. The germline V gene encodes CDR1 SGHNT and CDR2 YYREEE (reference sequence). The CDR3 spells CASSLDRGKNIQYF. CDR3 in DNA: TGTGCCAGCAGTTTAGACAGGGGCAAAAACATTCAGTACTTC. The whole variable domain, filled in from reference TRBV5-4 and TRBJ2-4, reads ETGVTQSPTHLIKTRGQQVTLRCSSQSGHNTVSWYQQALGQGPQFIFQYYREEENGRGNFPPRFSGLQFPNYSSELNVNALELDDSALYLCASSLDRGKNIQYFGAGTRLSVL.

V gene TRBV29-1 combines with J gene TRBJ1-4; TRBD1 matches at 10 bases. CDR3 size: 14 residues. With 7 bases clipped from V and 11 bases from J, the junction kept 13 bases outside the gene matches. In germline, CDR1 is SQVTM, CDR2 ANQGSEA. CDR3 in DNA: TGCAGCGCCCTTTCGACAGGGGGCATTGGGAAACTGTTTTTT. Amino acids: CSALSTGGIGKLFF.

The chain carries TRBV18 and TRBJ1-5, with D possibly TRBD1 on 6 matching bases. V lost 2 bases and J lost 0, with 8 bases in between. Germline CDR1 and CDR2: KGHSH and LQKENI. This CDR3 contains 15 residues. CDR3 nucleotide sequence: TGTGCCAGCTCACCAGCGACAGGTAGCAATCAGCCCCAGCATTTT. It specifies CASSPATGSNQPQHF.

The chain combines TRBV5-4 with TRBJ1-3; possibly TRBD1 for D (6 bases). This CDR3 is 16 amino acids long. Germline V gene lookup returns CDR1 SGHNT and CDR2 YYREEE (reference sequence). V gave up 3 bases and J gave up 1 base, with 14 bases separating them. This CDR3 is CASSSPTGLSGNTIYF. CDR3 in DNA: TGTGCCAGCAGCTCCCCAACAGGGTTGTCTGGAAACACCATATATTTT.

The chain carries TRBV2 and TRBJ1-2; 9 nucleotides align to TRBD1. The CDR3 is 14 amino acids. The V gene's germline CDR1 is SNHLY and CDR2 FYNNEI. The V segment lost 7 bases and the J segment 1 base; nucleotides outside the gene matches: 4. CDR3: CASTSDRGNYGYTF. The CDR3 DNA reads as TGTGCCAGCACCTCGGACAGGGGTAACTATGGCTACACCTTC. Full variable domain (missing parts from reference TRBV2 and TRBJ1-2): EPEVTQTPSHQVTQMGQEVILRCVPISNHLYFYWYRQILGQKVEFLVSFYNNEISEKSEIFDDQFSVERPDGSNFTLKIRSTKLEDSAMYFCASTSDRGNYGYTFGSGTRLTVV.